This TCR beta chain was found in a study of cytomegalovirus exposure and HLA in healthy donors (dated by TCRdb to the late 2010s). Background on the whole study: An earlier analysis of some 600 of the donors reported over 250 Gb of sequence data and 117 million unique TCR beta sequences obtained from some 200 million T cells. A few DR-DQ haplotypes were treated as single units for association and clustering because of strong linkage in the cohort. The number of donors typed differed by locus, with 629-630 for A, B, C, DRB1 and DQB1, around 520 for DQA1, approximately 570 for DPA1, and roughly 450 for DPB1. In an earlier analysis of 587 of the donors, high-throughput TCR beta sequencing was used to judge whether each TCR beta V gene segment behaved as functional or pseudogenic. Across approximately 420 genotyped donors of the cohort, an average of approximately 240,000 unique TCR beta nucleotide sequences per donor were sequenced, and 15% to 20% of those sequences were non-productive. A later genetic analysis took genome-wide SNP genotypes for about three fifths of the 666 donors and used that subset as a discovery cohort. HLA typing covered class I and class II loci at four-digit resolution. Of the 350 to 400 genotyped donors, 65% to 90% fell in the genetic ancestry cluster associated with self-reported Caucasian donors. The study combined high-throughput TCR immunosequencing, statistical association of individual TCRs with disease status, and machine learning to predict cytomegalovirus infection status. The study was designed to test whether signatures of past pathogen exposure could be identified by cataloging public T cell receptors. A separate validation cohort of about 110 different subjects was used in addition to the roughly 700-subject first cohort. The study profiled the T cell repertoires of about 640 subjects by immunosequencing and related them to cytomegalovirus serostatus. A later analysis re-analyzed previously published TCR beta repertoires from several hundred donors and added high-resolution HLA genotyping to study TCR occurrence patterns. Donor age, sex, ethnicity and CMV serostatus were compiled together with the repertoire data. Rather than drawing on any new phenotypic data, the later analysis identified candidate immune exposures from TCR beta sequences and the way those sequences occurred across donors. Roughly 320 gigabases of sequencing data and around 80 million unique TCR sequences made up an early release that covered about 640 HLA-typed donors. Every discovery cohort repertoire had been produced on one sequencing platform.

The cohort was made up of roughly 670 healthy bone marrow donors. At the time of sampling, all cohort members were nominally healthy, though unrecorded immune exposures were likely present. The donor tested CMV seronegative and was one of the 352 seronegative cohort members. A peripheral blood sample was provided by each donor, and peripheral blood mononuclear cells were used for TCR beta sequencing. Genomic DNA was extracted from the blood cell samples with the Qiagen DNeasy Blood Extraction Kit. The receptor library was made with the immunoSEQ multiplex PCR assay. A mixture of 60 forward primers for TCR Vbeta segments and 13 reverse primers for TCR Jbeta segments was used in the multiplex PCR. The CDR3 region of rearranged TCR beta genes was amplified from genomic DNA by a multiplex PCR assay. The amplified TCR beta libraries were sequenced on the Illumina HiSeq System as 87-base-pair reads. Per the original workflow: Across the 640 or so repertoires, a later analysis counted 80 million or so unique TCR beta chains, approximately 10 million of which were shared by at least two donors. Raw reads were error-corrected and collapsed into unique sequences with a nearest-neighbor algorithm that merged closely related sequences to remove PCR and sequencing errors. To assign V, D and J gene segments, CDR3 sequences were aligned to IMGT reference sequences. For a sequence to be retained, a match of at least six nucleotides was required to both a V gene segment and a J gene segment. A rearrangement was called productive if the CDR3 had no stop codons and remained in frame with V and J, and every other rearrangement was called non-productive. Following IMGT convention, CDR3 was defined as the stretch from the second conserved V-encoded cysteine to the conserved J-encoded phenylalanine. Sequences without an unambiguous match to a single V gene segment were excluded from the earlier analysis of 500 to 700 of the donors. An earlier analysis of several hundred of the donors called V segments functional above 56.7% productive rearrangements and segregating when the between-donor standard deviation exceeded 5%. A statistical classification framework was built for diagnosing cytomegalovirus status from the catalog of TCR beta chain sequences. V and J gene assignment, in a later analysis, came from comparing TCR nucleotide sequences with IMGT/GENE-DB human TR gene sequences. A later analysis assigned CDR3 sequences and most-parsimonious VDJ recombination scenarios with the TCRdist pipeline. A later analysis defined each TCR beta chain by its CDR3 amino acid sequence plus V-gene family, and excluded reads lacking a unique V-gene family. To address suspected cross-contamination and a sequencing artifact, a later analysis removed some 620 highly shared, low-generation-probability nucleotide sequences. A later analysis calculated a clonal expansion index for each public chain from normalized within-repertoire ranks of inferred template counts. In a later analysis, generation probabilities were computed with a VDJ recombination model fitted to out-of-frame rearrangements, and the resulting probabilities were checked against IGoR. In a later analysis, TCR-TCR, TCR-HLA and TCR-CMV co-occurrence was scored with hypergeometric tests, and a repertoire-size bias correction was applied to TCR pairs. False discovery rates were estimated in a later analysis by permuting HLA or CMV assignments 20 times. In a later analysis, co-occurring TCRs were grouped using DBSCAN, and TCRdist sequence similarity was added for clustering within HLA-allele-positive subsets. Repertoires with fewer than 30,000 or more than 120,000 public chains, plus five repertoires with anomalous nucleotide sharing, were excluded from co-occurrence clustering. Not all clones reach the TCRdb copy of this immuneACCESS table, which keeps in-frame sequences only. Checked studies attribute under half of the gap to unresolved V genes and leave the rest unexplained. V and J calls and clone size are copied from that table; D and trimming were computed from the DNA. This sample gives 150,000 or so clones in total; 70% to 85% of them show up just once. In total, the top ten clones hold around 2.3% of the sample.

Note on this clone: Its antigen target is currently unknown. Base qualities were left out, and no much larger clone turns up one base away.

What the research found in general, with its limitations: Roughly 15 rarely observed V segments, including chromosome 9 orphons, were excluded from the earlier analysis of about 600 of the donors because counts were too low. In vitro tests confirmed that a few of the cytomegalovirus-associated TCR beta chains recognize cytomegalovirus antigens. A further reported finding was that TCR beta sequences accurately predicted the HLA-A and HLA-B alleles for most subjects in the first cohort. The authors suggested that the approach could potentially be extended to other disease states and immunological phenotypes. A later analysis reported that several top co-occurrence clusters appeared linked to parvovirus B19, influenza, CMV and Epstein-Barr virus. In a later analysis, around 15,000 TCR beta sequences were associated with specific HLA alleles at a false discovery rate of 0.05. Roughly uniform sequencing depth across donors was assumed in presence/absence analyses, although this assumption may not hold. In the study, roughly 160 TCR beta chains were listed as associated with cytomegalovirus. When HLA alleles, especially DR and DQ, strongly co-occurred, TCR associations were difficult to assign to individual alleles. Because HLA typing was missing for some donors at each locus, association tests included only the typed subset. In an earlier analysis of 450 to 750 of the donors, most TCR beta V segments appeared in productive rearrangements about 87% or about 30% of the time, broadly matching IMGT annotations. The classifier was reported to diagnose cytomegalovirus status with high specificity and sensitivity in both the original and validation cohorts. Most CMV-associated TCR beta chains appeared to be HLA-restricted in a later analysis, and the HLA associations seemed to be driven largely by CMV exposure. Only TCR beta chains were sequenced in this cohort, and the absence of alpha or paired-chain data limited detectable features. In a later analysis, HLA-associated TCR beta chains showed more clonal expansion and lower generation probabilities than non-associated chains that were equally common. A later genetic analysis associated a missense DCLRE1C variant with V-gene and J-gene trimming of TCR beta chains, and an independent cohort replicated the association. Immune exposure information for the cohort was limited to CMV serostatus. Some IMGT-functional V segments, including TRBV6-2 and TRBV6-3, could not be told apart with the 87-base-pair reads, so those segments were excluded. In a later genetic analysis, fewer N-insertions in productive TCRs were reported among donors in an Asian-associated ancestry cluster than the approximately 710-donor mean. Linkage disequilibrium might explain the correlated functional status among segregating V segments, but an unknown experimental factor could not be ruled out. Most TCR sequences were observed very rarely across donors, whereas some public TCRs were present in many individuals. A later analysis found that TCR association rates varied across HLA loci, with DRB1 alleles showing the most associated TCRs and HLA-C alleles the fewest. The sequencing pipeline was judged likely to have produced a cluster of highly shared sequence variants as a technical artifact.

CDR1 MGHDK and CDR2 SYGVNS are derived from the germline V gene. Including the terminal cysteine and phenylalanine, the CDR3 comprises 12 residues. The entry retains the CDR3 DNA only, 36 bases that are in frame from base 1. Between the V and J ends, shortened by 3 bases and 7 bases respectively, the junction contains 10 bases. The receptor chain draws on TRBV25-1 and TRBJ2-7, with no confident D gene call. Specimen: PBMCs. This TCR derives from a man aged 30-40 years in good health and CMV-seronegative. The CDR3 corresponds to CASSDSAREQYF. The nucleotide sequence reads as follows: TGTGCCAGCAGTGATTCCGCCAGGGAGCAGTACTTC.